The source of this T cell receptor beta chain is a study of Ad26.COV2.S vaccination and SARS-CoV-2 variants. Study-level information: Intramuscular Ad26.COV2.S doses were given once or twice, 56 days apart.

TCRdb's table, derived via immunoSEQ multiplex PCR, lists solely in-frame clones and lacks some. The repertoire holds around 300,000 clones, with 90% as singletons. Treatment denoted: around 19 received Ad26.COV2.S at low or high dose, single or two shots; about five received placebo; per-sample allocation not given. The samples date from day 63 after the first vaccine or placebo injection. It was Wuhan-strain SARS-CoV-2 spike that the Ad26 vaccine vector expressed. This CDR3 spans 13 amino acids. Per germline, CDR1 MNHEY and CDR2 SVGEGT. The V gene lost 0 bases and the J gene lost 7 bases, with 9 bases spanning the gap.

The chain has TRBV6-2 or TRBV6-3 and TRBJ1-1, with D uncertain. This receptor was obtained from a person between 18 and 59 years old who received the Ad26.COV2.S COVID-19 vaccine or a placebo. The sample consisted of peripheral blood, taken in a trial of Ad26.COV2.S vaccine versus placebo. CDR3 residues: CASSYSGRGEAFF. The CDR3 DNA follows: TGTGCCAGCAGTTACTCGGGCAGAGGTGAAGCTTTCTTT.